The sequence of this T cell receptor beta chain was determined in a study of T cells in Graves' hyperthyroidism and ophthalmopathy. Broader study findings: Appearing also in blood were most of the thyroid clonotypes expanded above 0.001. Ophthalmopathy was model-predicted a median about 6 months pre-onset.

The CDR3 regions of TCR beta were amplified from RNA transcripts. The HTBI primer set drove a first-round RT-PCR of the TCR CDR3. TCRdb itself ran the multiplex PCR reads through MiXCR, one entry per CDR3 protein. The sample has some 770,000 distinct CDR3 sequences; about a sixth are singletons. The table lists this clonotype with many counts. Its antigen is undetermined. This CDR3 region has 15 residues. Germline V gene sequence: CDR1 MNHEY, CDR2 SMNVEV (reference sequence). After removal of 4 bases from V and 2 bases from J, the junction contained 7 bases not matched to a gene. This TCR was sampled from a young man with Graves' hyperthyroidism. This rearrangement joins TRBV27 to TRBJ2-7; TRBD2 matches at 8 bases. Material: blood. The CDR3 sequence: CASSSQREPTYEQYF. The CDR3 DNA sequence: TGTGCCAGCAGTTCCCAGCGGGAGCCGACCTACGAGCAGTACTTC.